This section outlines one TCR beta chain sequence together with its context. Time point described: sample taken at primary tumor resection. This record belongs to a study of spatial heterogeneity in lung cancer. For the study at large: Raw reads contained each unique TCR and UMI combination more than ten times on average.

TCRdb reprocessed the 5' RACE reads via MiXCR and lists one record per CDR3 protein. This table holds about 2,100 distinct CDR3 sequences, about 9% found once. CDR1 is KGHSH and CDR2 is LQKENI in the germline V gene. V was shortened by 2 bases and J by 5 bases, with 17 bases between the two germline ends. CDR3 length: 16 amino acids. This TCR was sampled from a female donor with early-stage non-small cell lung cancer. The material was normal lung tissue next to the tumor, obtained at surgery. The chain couples TRBV18 to TRBJ2-3, with D possibly matching TRBD1 (6 bases). The CDR3 DNA reads as TGTGCCAGCTCACCATGGCAGGGGAATGCTGGAGATACGCAGTATTTT. Protein sequence: CASSPWQGNAGDTQYF.